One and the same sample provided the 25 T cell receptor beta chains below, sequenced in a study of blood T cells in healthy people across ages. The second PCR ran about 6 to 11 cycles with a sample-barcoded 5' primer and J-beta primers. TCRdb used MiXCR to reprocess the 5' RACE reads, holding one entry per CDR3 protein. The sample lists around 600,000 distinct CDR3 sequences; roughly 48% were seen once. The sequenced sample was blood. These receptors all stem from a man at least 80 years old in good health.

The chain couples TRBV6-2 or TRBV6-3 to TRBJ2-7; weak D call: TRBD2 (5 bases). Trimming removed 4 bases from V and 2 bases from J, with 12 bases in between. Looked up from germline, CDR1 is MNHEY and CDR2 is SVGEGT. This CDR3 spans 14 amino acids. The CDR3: CASSFRRSTYEQYF. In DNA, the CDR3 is TGTGCCAGCAGTTTTCGGAGGAGCACCTACGAGCAGTACTTC.

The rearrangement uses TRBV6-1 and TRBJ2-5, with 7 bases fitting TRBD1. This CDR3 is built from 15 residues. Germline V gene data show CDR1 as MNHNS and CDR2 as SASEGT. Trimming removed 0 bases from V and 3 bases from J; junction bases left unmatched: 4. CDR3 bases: TGTGCCAGCAGTGAAGCTGGGACAGAGAAAGAGACCCAGTACTTC. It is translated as CASSEAGTEKETQYF.

The CDR3 loop is CASSSGWEGALSEQYF. The CDR3 bases are TGTGCCAGCAGCTCAGGATGGGAAGGGGCTCTAAGCGAGCAGTACTTC. V is TRBV7-2 and J is TRBJ2-7; a weak D match, TRBD1 (5 bases). The germline V gene encodes CDR1 SGHTA and CDR2 FQGNSA. V lost 4 bases, J lost 6 bases, and 22 bases lay in between. The CDR3 has 16 residues.

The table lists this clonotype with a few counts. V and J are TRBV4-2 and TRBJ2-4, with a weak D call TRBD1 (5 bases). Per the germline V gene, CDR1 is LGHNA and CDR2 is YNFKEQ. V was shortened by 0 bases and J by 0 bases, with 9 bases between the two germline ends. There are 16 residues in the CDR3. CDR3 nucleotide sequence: TGTGCCAGCAGCCAAGATCGACAGATAGCCAAAAACATTCAGTACTTC. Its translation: CASSQDRQIAKNIQYF.

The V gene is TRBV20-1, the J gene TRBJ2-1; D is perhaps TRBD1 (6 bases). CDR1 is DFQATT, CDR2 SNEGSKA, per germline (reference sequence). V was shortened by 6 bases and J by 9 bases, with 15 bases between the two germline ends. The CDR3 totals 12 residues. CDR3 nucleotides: TGCAGTGCCGGGACACTGGGAGTTGAGCAGTTCTTC. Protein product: CSAGTLGVEQFF.

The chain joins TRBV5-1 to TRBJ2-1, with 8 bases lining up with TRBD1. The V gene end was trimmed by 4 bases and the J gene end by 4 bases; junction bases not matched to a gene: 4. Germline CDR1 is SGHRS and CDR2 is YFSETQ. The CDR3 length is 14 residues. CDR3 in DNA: TGCGCCAGCAGCGACCGACAGGGGTACAATGAGCAGTTCTTC. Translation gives CASSDRQGYNEQFF.

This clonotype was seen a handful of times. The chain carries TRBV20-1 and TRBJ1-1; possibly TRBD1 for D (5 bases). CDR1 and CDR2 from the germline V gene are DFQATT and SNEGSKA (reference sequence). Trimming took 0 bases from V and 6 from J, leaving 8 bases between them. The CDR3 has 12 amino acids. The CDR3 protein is CSAREGVAEAFF. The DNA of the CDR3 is TGCAGTGCTAGAGAAGGGGTGGCTGAAGCTTTCTTT.

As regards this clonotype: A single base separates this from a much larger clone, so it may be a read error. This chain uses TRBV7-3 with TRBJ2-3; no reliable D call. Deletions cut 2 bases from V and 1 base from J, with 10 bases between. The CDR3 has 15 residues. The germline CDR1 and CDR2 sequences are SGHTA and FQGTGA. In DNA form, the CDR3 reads TGTGCCAGCAGCTTAGGTGCGGAGCGCACAGATACGCAGTATTTT. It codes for CASSLGAERTDTQYF.

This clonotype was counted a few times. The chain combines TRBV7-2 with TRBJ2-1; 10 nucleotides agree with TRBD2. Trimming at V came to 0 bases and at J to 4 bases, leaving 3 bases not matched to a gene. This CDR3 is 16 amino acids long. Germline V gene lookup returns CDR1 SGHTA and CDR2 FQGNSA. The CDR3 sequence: CASSLASGRQYNEQFF. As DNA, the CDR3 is TGTGCCAGCAGCTTAGCTAGCGGGAGGCAATACAATGAGCAGTTCTTC.

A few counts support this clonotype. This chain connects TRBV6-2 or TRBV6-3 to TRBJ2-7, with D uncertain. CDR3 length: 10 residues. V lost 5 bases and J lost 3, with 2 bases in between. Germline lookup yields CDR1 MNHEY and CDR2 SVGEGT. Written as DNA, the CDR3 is TGTGCCAGCAGTAACTACGAGCAGTACTTC. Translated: CASSNYEQYF.

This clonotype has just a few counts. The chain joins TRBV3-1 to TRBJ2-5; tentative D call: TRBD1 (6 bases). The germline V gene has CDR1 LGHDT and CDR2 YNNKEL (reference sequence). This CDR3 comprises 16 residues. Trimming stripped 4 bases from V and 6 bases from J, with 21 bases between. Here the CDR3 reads CASSPAPRDIGQTQYF. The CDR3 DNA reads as TGTGCCAGCAGCCCAGCGCCCCGGGACATAGGTCAGACCCAGTACTTC.

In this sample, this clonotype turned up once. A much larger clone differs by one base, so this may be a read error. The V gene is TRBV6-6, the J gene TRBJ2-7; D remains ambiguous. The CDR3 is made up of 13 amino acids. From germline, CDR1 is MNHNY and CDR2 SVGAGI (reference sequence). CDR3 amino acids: CASSQGILNERYF. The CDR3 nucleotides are TGTGCCAGCAGTCAAGGAATCCTCAATGAGCGGTACTTC.

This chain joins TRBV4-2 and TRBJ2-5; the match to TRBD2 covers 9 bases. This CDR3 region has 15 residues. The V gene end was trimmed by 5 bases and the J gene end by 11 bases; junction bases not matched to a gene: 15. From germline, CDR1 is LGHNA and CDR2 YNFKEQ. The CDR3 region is CASSYGTSLGNEQYF. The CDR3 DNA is TGTGCCAGCAGCTACGGGACTAGCCTAGGCAATGAGCAGTACTTC.

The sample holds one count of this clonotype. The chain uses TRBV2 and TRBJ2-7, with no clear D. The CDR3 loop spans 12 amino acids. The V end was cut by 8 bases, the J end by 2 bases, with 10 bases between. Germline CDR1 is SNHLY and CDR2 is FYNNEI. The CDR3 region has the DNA TGTGCCAGCGCCGTTCTCCCCTACGAGCAGTACTTC. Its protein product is CASAVLPYEQYF. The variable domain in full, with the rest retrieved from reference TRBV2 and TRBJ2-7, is EPEVTQTPSHQVTQMGQEVILRCVPISNHLYFYWYRQILGQKVEFLVSFYNNEISEKSEIFDDQFSVERPDGSNFTLKIRSTKLEDSAMYFCASAVLPYEQYFGPGTRLTVT.

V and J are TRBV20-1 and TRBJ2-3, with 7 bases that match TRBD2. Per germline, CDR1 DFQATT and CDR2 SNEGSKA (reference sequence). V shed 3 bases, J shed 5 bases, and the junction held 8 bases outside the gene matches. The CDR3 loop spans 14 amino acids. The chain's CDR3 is CSASGAGQGDTQYF. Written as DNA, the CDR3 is TGCAGTGCTAGTGGAGCGGGGCAGGGAGATACGCAGTATTTT.

The CDR3: CASSLGQATRSTDTQYF. CDR3 sequence (DNA): TGCGCCAGCAGCCTAGGACAGGCGACGAGAAGCACAGATACGCAGTATTTT. The rearrangement links TRBV5-1 to TRBJ2-3; 7 bases line up with TRBD1. V dropped 4 bases and J dropped 0; count of bases not matched to a gene: 11. CDR3 length equals 17 residues. Per the germline V gene, CDR1 is SGHRS and CDR2 is YFSETQ.

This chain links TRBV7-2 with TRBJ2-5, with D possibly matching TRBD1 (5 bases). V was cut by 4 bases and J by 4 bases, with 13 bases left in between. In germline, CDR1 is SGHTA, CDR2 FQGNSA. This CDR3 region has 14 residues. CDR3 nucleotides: TGTGCCAGCAGCTCCACCAGGGCGGTAGAGACCCAGTACTTC. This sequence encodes CASSSTRAVETQYF.

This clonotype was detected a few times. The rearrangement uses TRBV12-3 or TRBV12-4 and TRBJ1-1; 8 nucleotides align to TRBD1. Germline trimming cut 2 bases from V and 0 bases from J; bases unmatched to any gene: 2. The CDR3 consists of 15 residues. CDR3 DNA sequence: TGTGCCAGCAGTTTACGGGACAGGCTGAACACTGAAGCTTTCTTT. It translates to CASSLRDRLNTEAFF.

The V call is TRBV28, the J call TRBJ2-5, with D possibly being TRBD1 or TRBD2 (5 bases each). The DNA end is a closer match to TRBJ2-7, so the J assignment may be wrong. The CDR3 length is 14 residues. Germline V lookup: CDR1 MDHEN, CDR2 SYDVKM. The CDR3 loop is CASSSGGTPYEQYF. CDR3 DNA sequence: TGTGCCAGCAGTTCGGGTGGGACCCCCTACGAGCAGTACTTC.

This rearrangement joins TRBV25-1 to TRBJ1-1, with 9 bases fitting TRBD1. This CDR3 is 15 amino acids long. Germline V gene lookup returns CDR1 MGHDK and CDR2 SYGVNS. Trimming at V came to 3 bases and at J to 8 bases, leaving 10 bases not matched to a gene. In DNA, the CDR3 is TGTGCCAGCAGTGACACCGGGACAGGGAGGTCCGAAGCTTTCTTT. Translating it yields CASSDTGTGRSEAFF.

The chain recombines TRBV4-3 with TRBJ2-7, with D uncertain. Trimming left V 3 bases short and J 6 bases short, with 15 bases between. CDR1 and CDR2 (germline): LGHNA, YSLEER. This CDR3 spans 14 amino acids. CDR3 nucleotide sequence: TGCGCCAGCAGCCAGATGTCGCGCGGCTCCGAGCAGTACTTC. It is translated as CASSQMSRGSEQYF.

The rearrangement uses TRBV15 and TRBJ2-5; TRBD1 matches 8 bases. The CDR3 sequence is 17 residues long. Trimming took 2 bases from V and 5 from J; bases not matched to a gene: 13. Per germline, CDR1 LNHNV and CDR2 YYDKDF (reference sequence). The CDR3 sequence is CATSRRWPPDREETQYF. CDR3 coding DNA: TGTGCCACCAGCAGAAGATGGCCCCCGGACAGGGAGGAGACCCAGTACTTC.

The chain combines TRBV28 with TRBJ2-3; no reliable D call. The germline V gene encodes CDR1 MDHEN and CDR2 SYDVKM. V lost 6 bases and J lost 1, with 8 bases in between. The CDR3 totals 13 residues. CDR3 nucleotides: TGTGCCAGCAGCAACGTAGGCACAGATACGCAGTATTTT. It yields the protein CASSNVGTDTQYF.

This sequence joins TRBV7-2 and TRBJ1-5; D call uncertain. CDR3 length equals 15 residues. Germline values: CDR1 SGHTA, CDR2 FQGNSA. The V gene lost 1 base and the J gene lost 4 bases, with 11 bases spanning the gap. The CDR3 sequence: CASSLDIGNNQPQHF. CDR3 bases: TGTGCCAGCAGCTTAGATATAGGGAATAATCAGCCCCAGCATTTT.

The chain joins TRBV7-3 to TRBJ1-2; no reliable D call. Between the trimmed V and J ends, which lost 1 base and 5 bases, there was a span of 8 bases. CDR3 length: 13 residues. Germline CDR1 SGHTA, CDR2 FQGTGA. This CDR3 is CASSLNGQYGYTF. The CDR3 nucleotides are TGTGCCAGCAGCTTAAATGGCCAGTATGGCTACACCTTC. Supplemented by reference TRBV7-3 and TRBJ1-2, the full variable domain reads GAGVSQTPSNKVTEKGKYVELRCDPISGHTALYWYRQSLGQGPEFLIYFQGTGAADDSGLPNDRFFAVRPEGSVSTLKIQRTERGDSAVYLCASSLNGQYGYTFGSGTRLTVV.